The next 21 T cell receptor beta chains were all read from a single sample in a study of T cells in localized non-small cell lung cancer (dated by TCRdb to 2019 to 2021). Libraries were built with the immunoSEQ multiplex PCR assay. Entries here come from immuneACCESS through TCRdb and include only in-frame sequences with V and J called. Some clones fail to appear in such tables; in the studies checked, an unresolved V gene covers under half of the shortfall, and the cause of the remainder is unknown. The sample includes approximately 70,000 clones, with 81% observed a single time. The ten largest clonotypes hold less than 5.5% of the sample. The sample in question was PBMCs, obtained before any cancer treatment. Receptors originate from a man aged 35 to 70 with stage II lung adenocarcinoma.

The chain combines TRBV7-8 with TRBJ1-5, with 8 bases aligning to TRBD1. Germline V lookup: CDR1 SGHVS, CDR2 FQNEAQ. The CDR3 consists of 15 residues. V gave up 6 bases and J gave up 5 bases; unmatched junction bases: 9. CDR3 nucleotides: TGTGCCAGCAGTCCGGACAGGGTGGGGGATCAGCCCCAGCATTTT. It yields the protein CASSPDRVGDQPQHF. Looking up the rest from reference TRBV7-8 and TRBJ1-5 gives the full variable domain: GAGVSQSPRYKVAKRGQDVALRCDPISGHVSLFWYQQALGQGPEFLTYFQNEAQLDKSGLPSDRFFAERPEGSVSTLKIQRTQQEDSAVYLCASSPDRVGDQPQHFGDGTRLSIL.

The CDR3 spells CASSDDGAGWTEAFF. CDR3 nucleotide sequence: TGCGCCAGCAGCGACGACGGGGCAGGGTGGACTGAAGCTTTCTTT. The chain uses TRBV5-1 and TRBJ1-1, with a possible D match to TRBD1 (5 bases). The germline gives CDR1 SGHRS, CDR2 YFSETQ. The length of the CDR3 is 15 residues. Trimming left V 4 bases short and J 5 bases short, with 18 bases between. The whole variable domain, filled in from reference TRBV5-1 and TRBJ1-1, reads KAGVTQTPRYLIKTRGQQVTLSCSPISGHRSVSWYQQTPGQGLQFLFEYFSETQRNKGNFPGRFSGRQFSNSRSEMNVSTLELGDSALYLCASSDDGAGWTEAFFGQGTRLTVV.

This chain links TRBV7-3 with TRBJ1-4, with 8 bases matching TRBD1. Germline lookup yields CDR1 SGHTA and CDR2 FQGTGA. V dropped 4 bases and J dropped 3; count of bases not matched to a gene: 4. The CDR3 covers 15 residues. The DNA of the CDR3 is TGTGCCAGCAGCTCAGGGGGCTTGGCTAATGAAAAACTGTTTTTT. This codes for CASSSGGLANEKLFF.

The chain combines TRBV6-6 with TRBJ2-1; TRBD2 matches 13 bases. This CDR3 contains 15 residues. V was clipped by 6 bases and J by 9 bases; unmatched bases: 8. Germline V lookup: CDR1 MNHNY, CDR2 SVGAGI (reference sequence). The CDR3 here is CASRPGLAGEGEQFF. The CDR3 DNA is TGTGCCAGCAGACCCGGACTAGCGGGAGAGGGTGAGCAGTTCTTC.

Written as DNA, the CDR3 is TGTGCCAGCAGCTTAGGTTGGGCGGGAGAAGTTGAGCAGTTCTTC. This translates into CASSLGWAGEVEQFF. The genes are TRBV7-8 and TRBJ2-1; 7 positions match TRBD2. The germline V gene encodes CDR1 SGHVS and CDR2 FQNEAQ. The V gene end was trimmed by 1 base and the J gene end by 9 bases; junction bases not matched to a gene: 9. This CDR3 spans 15 amino acids.

This clone turned up a few times. This sequence joins TRBV4-1 and TRBJ2-1, with 7 bases aligning to TRBD2. The ends lost 0 bases at V and 5 bases at J; junction bases unmatched: 7. The CDR3 runs to 16 residues. Germline V gene data show CDR1 as MGHRA and CDR2 as YSYEKL. For the CDR3, the DNA is TGCGCCAGCAGCCAAGATCCCCCAGCGGGAAACAATGAGCAGTTCTTC. Translation gives CASSQDPPAGNNEQFF.

As DNA, the CDR3 is TGTGCCAGCAAGGCCGGGACAGATAGCAATCAGCCCCAGCATTTT. It encodes CASKAGTDSNQPQHF. The rearrangement uses TRBV9 and TRBJ1-5; TRBD1 matches at 7 bases. Germline V gene lookup returns CDR1 SGDLS and CDR2 YYNGEE. The V gene end was trimmed by 6 bases and the J gene end by 0 bases; junction bases not matched to a gene: 6. The CDR3 runs to 15 residues.

The chain combines TRBV10-3 with TRBJ1-5; 9 bases line up with TRBD1. V was clipped by 6 bases and J by 10 bases; unmatched bases: 10. This CDR3 region has 14 residues. The germline V gene encodes CDR1 ENHRY and CDR2 SYGVKD. CDR3 nucleotides: TGTGCCATCAGGGGGGACAGGGCCGTGTCACCCCAGCATTTT. It translates to CAIRGDRAVSPQHF.

The chain links TRBV19 to TRBJ2-1, with unresolved D. CDR3 length: 11 amino acids. Germline V gene data show CDR1 as LNHDA and CDR2 as SQIVND (reference sequence). V was clipped by 7 bases and J by 7 bases, with 8 bases between them. The CDR3 region has the DNA TGTGCCAGTACCTCCGTAAATGAGCAGTTCTTC. Its protein is CASTSVNEQFF.

The CDR3 protein is CASSMASPGTDTQYF. The CDR3 DNA is TGTGCCAGCTCCATGGCTTCTCCGGGCACAGATACGCAGTATTTT. This chain links TRBV6-1 with TRBJ2-3; D ambiguous. V shed 8 bases and J shed 1 base, with 16 bases lying between them. Germline V gene sequence: CDR1 MNHNS, CDR2 SASEGT. The CDR3 covers 15 residues.

This clone was counted a single time. V and J are TRBV5-4 and TRBJ1-1; no clear D. Germline V gene sequence: CDR1 SGHNT, CDR2 YYREEE (reference sequence). The CDR3 runs to 13 residues. V was shortened by 5 bases and J by 5 bases, with 13 bases between the two germline ends. The CDR3 loop reads CASSDILLTEAFF. CDR3 sequence (DNA): TGTGCCAGCAGTGACATTCTATTGACTGAAGCTTTCTTT.

The chain employs TRBV21-1 and TRBJ2-3. TRBV21-1 is a listed pseudogene. The CDR3 sequence is 17 residues long. The CDR3 protein is CASSILDGGWSTDTQYF. CDR3 coding DNA: TGTGCCAGCAGCATTCTGGACGGTGGCTGGAGCACAGATACGCAGTATTTT.

The chain uses TRBV6-1 and TRBJ1-3; the D gene is possibly TRBD1 (5 bases). Trimming cost V 3 bases and J 4 bases, with 13 bases left between them. CDR1 is MNHNS and CDR2 is SASEGT in the germline V gene. The CDR3 sequence is 15 residues long. This CDR3 reads CASSDRVRRGNTIYF. CDR3 coding DNA: TGTGCCAGCAGTGACAGGGTTAGGAGGGGAAACACCATATATTTT.

The chain is built from TRBV5-1 and TRBJ2-3; D possibly matches TRBD1 or TRBD2 (6 bases each). The CDR3 is made up of 16 amino acids. Germline values: CDR1 SGHRS, CDR2 YFSETQ. Trimming left V 4 bases short and J 1 base short, with 16 bases between. The CDR3 DNA reads as TGCGCCAGCAGCGCGGGGACATCCTTTGGCACAGATACGCAGTATTTT. Its translation is CASSAGTSFGTDTQYF.

The chain uses TRBV19 and TRBJ2-7; TRBD2 matches at 14 bases. This CDR3 has 15 residues. Germline loops: CDR1 LNHDA, CDR2 SQIVND (reference sequence). V gave up 5 bases and J gave up 3 bases; unmatched junction bases: 3. CDR3 nucleotides: TGTGCCAGTAGTTCAGGACTAGCGGGAGGCTACGAGCAGTACTTC. Translated: CASSSGLAGGYEQYF.

The V and J genes are TRBV19 and TRBJ1-5, with 9 bases that match TRBD1. Germline V gene sequence: CDR1 LNHDA, CDR2 SQIVND (reference sequence). CDR3 length equals 13 residues. After removal of 6 bases from V and 7 bases from J, the junction contained 4 bases not matched to a gene. Here the CDR3 DNA reads TGTGCCAGTAGCGGGGACAGGGCGCAGCCCCAGCATTTT. Translating it yields CASSGDRAQPQHF.

The CDR3 DNA reads as TGTGCCAGCAGTCCGACAGGGGGAGATCGCACTGAAGCTTTCTTT. Protein product: CASSPTGGDRTEAFF. The V gene is TRBV6-6, the J gene TRBJ1-1; 9 bases fit TRBD1. Looked up from germline, CDR1 is MNHNY and CDR2 is SVGAGI (reference sequence). The CDR3 has 15 amino acids. V shed 5 bases, J shed 4 bases, and the junction held 8 bases outside the gene matches.

This chain joins TRBV5-1 and TRBJ2-1; D not resolved. Germline V gene lookup returns CDR1 SGHRS and CDR2 YFSETQ. This CDR3 comprises 13 residues. V was pared by 0 bases and J by 15 bases, with 16 bases between. CDR3 in DNA: TGCGCCAGCAGCTTGGAACTCGTAGATACGCGGTTCTTC. Translated: CASSLELVDTRFF. The complete variable domain, with remaining parts taken from reference TRBV5-1 and TRBJ2-1, reads KAGVTQTPRYLIKTRGQQVTLSCSPISGHRSVSWYQQTPGQGLQFLFEYFSETQRNKGNFPGRFSGRQFSNSRSEMNVSTLELGDSALYLCASSLELVDTRFFGPGTRLTVL.

The chain recombines TRBV4-2 with TRBJ1-5; the D is unclear. From germline, CDR1 is LGHNA and CDR2 YNFKEQ. The CDR3 extends over 15 amino acids. V lost 0 bases to trimming and J lost 5 bases, with 11 bases between them. CDR3 in amino acids: CASSQDGVSDQPQHF. Here the CDR3 DNA reads TGTGCCAGCAGCCAAGATGGCGTTTCGGATCAGCCCCAGCATTTT.

The count of this clone is one. CDR3 amino acids: CASNEGRGEKLFF. The DNA of the CDR3 is TGTGCCAGCAACGAGGGAAGGGGGGAAAAACTGTTTTTT. This chain uses TRBV9 with TRBJ1-4, with D maybe TRBD1 (6 bases). The CDR3 covers 13 residues. The germline V gene encodes CDR1 SGDLS and CDR2 YYNGEE. V lost 6 bases, J lost 8 bases, and 14 bases lay in between.

V and J are TRBV10-3 and TRBJ1-2; D gene uncertain. From germline, CDR1 is ENHRY and CDR2 SYGVKD. The CDR3 has 12 residues. V lost 2 bases, J lost 6 bases, and 7 bases lay in between. The CDR3 reads CAISEERDGYTF. The CDR3 DNA reads TGTGCCATCAGTGAGGAAAGGGATGGCTACACCTTC.